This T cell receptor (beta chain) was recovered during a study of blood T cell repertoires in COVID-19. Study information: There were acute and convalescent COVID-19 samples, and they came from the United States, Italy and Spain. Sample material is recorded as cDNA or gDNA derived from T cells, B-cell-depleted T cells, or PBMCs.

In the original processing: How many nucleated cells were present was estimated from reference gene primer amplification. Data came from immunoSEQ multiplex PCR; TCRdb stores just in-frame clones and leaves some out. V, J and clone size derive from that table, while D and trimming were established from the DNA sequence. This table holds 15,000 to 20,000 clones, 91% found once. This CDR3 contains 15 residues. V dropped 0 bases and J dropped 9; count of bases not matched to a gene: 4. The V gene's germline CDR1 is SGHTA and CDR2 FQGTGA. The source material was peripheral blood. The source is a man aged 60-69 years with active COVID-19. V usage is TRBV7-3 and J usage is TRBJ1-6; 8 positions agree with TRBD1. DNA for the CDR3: TGTGCCAGCAGCTTAACCGGGACAGGCGGTTCACCCCTCCACTTT. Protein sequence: CASSLTGTGGSPLHF.